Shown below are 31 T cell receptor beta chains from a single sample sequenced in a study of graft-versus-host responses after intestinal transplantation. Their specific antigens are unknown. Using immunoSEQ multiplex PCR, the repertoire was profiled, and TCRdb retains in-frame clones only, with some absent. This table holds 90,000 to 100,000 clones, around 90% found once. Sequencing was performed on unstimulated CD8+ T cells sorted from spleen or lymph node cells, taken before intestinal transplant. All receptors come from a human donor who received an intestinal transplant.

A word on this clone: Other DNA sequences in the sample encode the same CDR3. CDR3 sequence: CASSIRGTEAFF. The CDR3, as DNA: TGTGCCAGTAGTATACGGGGAACTGAAGCTTTCTTT. The V call is TRBV19, the J call TRBJ1-1; D unresolved. V was cut by 2 bases and J by 5 bases, with 6 bases left in between. Germline V gene data show CDR1 as LNHDA and CDR2 as SQIVND (reference sequence). This CDR3 spans 12 amino acids.

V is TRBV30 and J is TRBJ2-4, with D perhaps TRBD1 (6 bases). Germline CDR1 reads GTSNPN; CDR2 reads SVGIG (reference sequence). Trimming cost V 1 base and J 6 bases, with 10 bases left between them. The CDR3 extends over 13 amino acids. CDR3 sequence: CAWSAVDRNIQYF. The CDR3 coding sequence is TGTGCCTGGAGTGCCGTGGACAGAAACATTCAGTACTTC. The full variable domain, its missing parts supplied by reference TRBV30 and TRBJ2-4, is SQTIHQWPATLVQPVGSPLSLECTVEGTSNPNLYWYRQAAGRGLQLLFYSVGIGQISSEVPQNLSASRPQDRQFILSSKKLLLSDSGFYLCAWSAVDRNIQYFGAGTRLSVL.

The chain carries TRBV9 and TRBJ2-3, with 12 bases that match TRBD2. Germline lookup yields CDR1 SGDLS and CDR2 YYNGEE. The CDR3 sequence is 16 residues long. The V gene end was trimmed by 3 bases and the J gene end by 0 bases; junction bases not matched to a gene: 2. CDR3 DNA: TGTGCCAGCAGCGGGACTAGCGGGGCTAGCACAGATACGCAGTATTTT. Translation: CASSGTSGASTDTQYF. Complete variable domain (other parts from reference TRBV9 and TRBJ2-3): DSGVTQTPKHLITATGQRVTLRCSPRSGDLSVYWYQQSLDQGLQFLIQYYNGEERAKGNILERFSAQQFPDLHSELNLSSLELGDSALYFCASSGTSGASTDTQYFGPGTRLTVL.

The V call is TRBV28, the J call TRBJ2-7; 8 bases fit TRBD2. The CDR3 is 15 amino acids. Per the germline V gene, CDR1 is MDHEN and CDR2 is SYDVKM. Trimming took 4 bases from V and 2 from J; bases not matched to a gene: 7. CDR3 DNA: TGTGCCAGCAGTTCTTTAGCGGGATCTCCCTACGAGCAGTACTTC. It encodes CASSSLAGSPYEQYF.

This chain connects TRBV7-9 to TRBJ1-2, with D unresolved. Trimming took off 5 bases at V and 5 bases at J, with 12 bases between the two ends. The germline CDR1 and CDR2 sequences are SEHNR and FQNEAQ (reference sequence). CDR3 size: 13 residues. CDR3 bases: TGTGCCAGCAGCCCTGACGGAGATTATGGCTACACCTTC. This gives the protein CASSPDGDYGYTF.

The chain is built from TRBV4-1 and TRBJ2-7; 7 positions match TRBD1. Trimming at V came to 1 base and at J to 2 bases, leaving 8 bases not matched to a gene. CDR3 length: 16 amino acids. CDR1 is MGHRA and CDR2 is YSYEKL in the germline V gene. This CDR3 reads CASSQGAGTEPYEQYF. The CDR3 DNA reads TGCGCCAGCAGCCAAGGTGCTGGGACAGAGCCCTACGAGCAGTACTTC.

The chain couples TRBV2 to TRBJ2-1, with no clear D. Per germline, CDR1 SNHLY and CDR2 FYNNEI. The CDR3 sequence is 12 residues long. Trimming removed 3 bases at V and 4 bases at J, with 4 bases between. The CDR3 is CASSDPYNEQFF. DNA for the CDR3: TGTGCCAGCAGTGACCCGTACAATGAGCAGTTCTTC. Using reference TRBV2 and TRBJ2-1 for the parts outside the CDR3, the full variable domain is EPEVTQTPSHQVTQMGQEVILRCVPISNHLYFYWYRQILGQKVEFLVSFYNNEISEKSEIFDDQFSVERPDGSNFTLKIRSTKLEDSAMYFCASSDPYNEQFFGPGTRLTVL.

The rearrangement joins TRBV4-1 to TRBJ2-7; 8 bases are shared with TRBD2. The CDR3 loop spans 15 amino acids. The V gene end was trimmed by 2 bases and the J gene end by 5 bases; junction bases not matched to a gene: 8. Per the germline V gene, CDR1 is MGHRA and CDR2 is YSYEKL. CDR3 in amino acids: CASSQITGGPNEQYF. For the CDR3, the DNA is TGCGCCAGCAGCCAAATAACGGGAGGGCCCAACGAGCAGTACTTC.

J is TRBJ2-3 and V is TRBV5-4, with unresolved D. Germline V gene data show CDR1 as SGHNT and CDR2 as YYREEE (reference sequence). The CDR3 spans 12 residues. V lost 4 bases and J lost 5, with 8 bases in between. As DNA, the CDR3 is TGTGCCAGCAGCCCTGGCAGAGATACGCAGTATTTT. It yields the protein CASSPGRDTQYF.

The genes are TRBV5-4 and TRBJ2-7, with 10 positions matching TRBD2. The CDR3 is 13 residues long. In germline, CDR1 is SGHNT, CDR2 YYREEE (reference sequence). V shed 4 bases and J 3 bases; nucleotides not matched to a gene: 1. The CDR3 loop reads CASSPSGSYEQYF. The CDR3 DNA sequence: TGTGCCAGCAGCCCTAGCGGGAGCTACGAGCAGTACTTC.

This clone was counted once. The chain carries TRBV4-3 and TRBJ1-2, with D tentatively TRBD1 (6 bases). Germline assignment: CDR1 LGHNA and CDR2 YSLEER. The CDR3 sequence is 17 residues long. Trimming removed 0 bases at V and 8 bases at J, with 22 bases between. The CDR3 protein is CASSQEGTKGMEGGYTF. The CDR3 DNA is TGCGCCAGCAGCCAAGAGGGGACAAAGGGTATGGAAGGAGGCTACACCTTC.

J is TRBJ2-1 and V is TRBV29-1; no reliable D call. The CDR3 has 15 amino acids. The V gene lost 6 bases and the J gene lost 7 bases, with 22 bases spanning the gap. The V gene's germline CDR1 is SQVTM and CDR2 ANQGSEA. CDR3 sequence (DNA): TGCAGCGTCATCGGTCGACTCTTAAAGGAGAATGAGCAGTTCTTC. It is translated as CSVIGRLLKENEQFF.

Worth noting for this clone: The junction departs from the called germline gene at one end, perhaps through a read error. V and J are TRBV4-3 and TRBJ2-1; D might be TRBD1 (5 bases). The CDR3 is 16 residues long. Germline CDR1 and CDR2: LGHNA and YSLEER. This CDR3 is CASSQDLDSFRNGQFF. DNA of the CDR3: TGCGCCAGCAGCCAAGATCTTGACAGTTTTCGCAATGGGCAGTTCTTC.

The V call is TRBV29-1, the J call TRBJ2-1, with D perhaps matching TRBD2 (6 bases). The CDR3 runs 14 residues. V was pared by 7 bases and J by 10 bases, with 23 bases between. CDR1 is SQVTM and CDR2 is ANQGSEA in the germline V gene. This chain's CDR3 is CSAHDGDLSWEQFF. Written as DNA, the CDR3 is TGCAGCGCCCACGACGGGGACTTAAGCTGGGAGCAGTTCTTC.

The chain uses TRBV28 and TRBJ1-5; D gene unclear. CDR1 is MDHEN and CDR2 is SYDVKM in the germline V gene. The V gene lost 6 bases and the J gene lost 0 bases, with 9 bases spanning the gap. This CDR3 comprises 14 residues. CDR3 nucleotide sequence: TGTGCCAGCAGGTCAGGTTTTAGCAATCAGCCCCAGCATTTT. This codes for CASRSGFSNQPQHF.

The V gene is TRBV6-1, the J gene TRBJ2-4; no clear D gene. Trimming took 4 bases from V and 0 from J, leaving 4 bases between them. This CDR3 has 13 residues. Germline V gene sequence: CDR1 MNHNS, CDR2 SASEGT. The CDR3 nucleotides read TGTGCCAGCAGTGCCCTAGCCAAAAACATTCAGTACTTC. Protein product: CASSALAKNIQYF.

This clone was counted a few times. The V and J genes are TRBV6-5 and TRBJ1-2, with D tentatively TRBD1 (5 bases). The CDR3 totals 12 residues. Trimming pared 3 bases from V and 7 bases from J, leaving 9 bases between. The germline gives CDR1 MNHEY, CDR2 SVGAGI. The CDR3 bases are TGTGCCAGCAGTTATTGGGGGGGTGGCTACACCTTC. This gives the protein CASSYWGGGYTF.

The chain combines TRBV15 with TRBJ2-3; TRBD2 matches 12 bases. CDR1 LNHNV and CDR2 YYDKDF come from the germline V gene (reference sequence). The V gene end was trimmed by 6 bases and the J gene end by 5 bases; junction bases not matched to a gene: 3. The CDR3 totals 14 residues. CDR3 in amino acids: CATSSSGRGDTQYF. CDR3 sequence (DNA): TGTGCCACCAGTTCTAGCGGGAGGGGAGATACGCAGTATTTT. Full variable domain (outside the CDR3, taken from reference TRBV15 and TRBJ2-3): DAMVIQNPRYQVTQFGKPVTLSCSQTLNHNVMYWYQQKSSQAPKLLFHYYDKDFNNEADTPDNFQSRRPNTSFCFLDIRSPGLGDTAMYLCATSSSGRGDTQYFGPGTRLTVL.

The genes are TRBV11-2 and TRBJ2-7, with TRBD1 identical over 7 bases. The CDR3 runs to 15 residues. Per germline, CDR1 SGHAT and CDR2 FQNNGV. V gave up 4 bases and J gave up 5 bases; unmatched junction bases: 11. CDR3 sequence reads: CASSSLVQGVNEQYF. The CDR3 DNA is TGTGCCAGCAGCTCCTTGGTCCAGGGGGTAAACGAGCAGTACTTC. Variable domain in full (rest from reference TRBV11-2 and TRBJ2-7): EAGVAQSPRYKIIEKRQSVAFWCNPISGHATLYWYQQILGQGPKLLIQFQNNGVVDDSQLPKDRFSAERLKGVDSTLKIQPAKLEDSAVYLCASSSLVQGVNEQYFGPGTRLTVT.

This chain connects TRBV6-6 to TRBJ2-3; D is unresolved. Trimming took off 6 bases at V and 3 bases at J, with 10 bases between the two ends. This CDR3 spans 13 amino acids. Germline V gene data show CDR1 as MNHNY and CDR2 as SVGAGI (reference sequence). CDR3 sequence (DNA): TGTGCCAGCAGCCCTGCGAGTACAGATACGCAGTATTTT. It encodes CASSPASTDTQYF.

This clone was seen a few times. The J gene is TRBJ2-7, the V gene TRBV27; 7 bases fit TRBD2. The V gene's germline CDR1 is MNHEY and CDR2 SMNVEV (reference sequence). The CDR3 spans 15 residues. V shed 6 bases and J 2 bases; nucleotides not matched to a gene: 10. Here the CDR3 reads CASRPSSGVPYEQYF. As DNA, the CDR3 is TGTGCCAGCAGACCCAGCAGCGGGGTACCCTACGAGCAGTACTTC.

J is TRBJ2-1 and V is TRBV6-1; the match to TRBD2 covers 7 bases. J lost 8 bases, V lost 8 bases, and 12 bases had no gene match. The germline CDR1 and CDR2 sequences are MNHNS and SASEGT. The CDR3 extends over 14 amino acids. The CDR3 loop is CASLIERGSDEQFF. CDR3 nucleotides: TGTGCCAGCCTGATCGAGCGCGGGAGCGATGAGCAGTTCTTC.

CDR3 sequence (DNA): TGTGCCAGCACCCATACCGGGACAGCCTACGAGCAGTACTTC. Translated, it gives CASTHTGTAYEQYF. The genes are TRBV5-6 and TRBJ2-7; 7 bases are a match to TRBD1. The CDR3 is made up of 14 amino acids. Losses at the gene ends were 6 bases for V and 2 bases for J; bases not matched to a gene: 8. Germline CDR1 is SGHDT and CDR2 is YYEEEE.

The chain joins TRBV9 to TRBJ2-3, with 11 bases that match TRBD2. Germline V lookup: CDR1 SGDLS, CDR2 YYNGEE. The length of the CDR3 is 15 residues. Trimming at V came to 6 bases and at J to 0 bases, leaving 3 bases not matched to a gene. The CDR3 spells CASTLAGGSTDTQYF. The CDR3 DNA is TGTGCCAGCACCCTAGCGGGGGGAAGCACAGATACGCAGTATTTT.

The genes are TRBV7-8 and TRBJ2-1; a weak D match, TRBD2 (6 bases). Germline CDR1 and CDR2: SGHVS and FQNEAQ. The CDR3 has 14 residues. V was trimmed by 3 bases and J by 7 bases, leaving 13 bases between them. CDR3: CASSLSGTWNEQFF. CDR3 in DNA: TGTGCCAGCAGCTTGTCCGGGACTTGGAATGAGCAGTTCTTC.

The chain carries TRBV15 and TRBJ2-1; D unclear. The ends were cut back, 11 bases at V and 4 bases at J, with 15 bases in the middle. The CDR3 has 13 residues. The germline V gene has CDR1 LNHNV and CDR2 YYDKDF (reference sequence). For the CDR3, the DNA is TGTGCCTCGAGGCCAGCAGAGTACAATGAGCAGTTCTTC. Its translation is CASRPAEYNEQFF.

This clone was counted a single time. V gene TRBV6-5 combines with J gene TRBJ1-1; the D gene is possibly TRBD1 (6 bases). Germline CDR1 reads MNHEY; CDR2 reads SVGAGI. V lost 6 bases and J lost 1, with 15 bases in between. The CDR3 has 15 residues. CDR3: CASSLLTGSNTEAFF. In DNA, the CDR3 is TGTGCCAGCAGCCTCCTGACAGGTTCGAACACTGAAGCTTTCTTT.

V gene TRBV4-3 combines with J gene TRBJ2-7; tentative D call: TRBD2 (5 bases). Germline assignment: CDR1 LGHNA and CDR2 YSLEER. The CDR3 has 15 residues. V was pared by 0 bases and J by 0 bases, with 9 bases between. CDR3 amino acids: CASSQDRGNSYEQYF. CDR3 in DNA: TGCGCCAGCAGCCAAGACAGAGGGAACTCCTACGAGCAGTACTTC.

The CDR3 loop reads CASSSGTGMYGYTF. The CDR3 DNA reads TGCGCCAGCAGCTCCGGGACAGGGATGTATGGCTACACCTTC. The rearrangement links TRBV5-1 to TRBJ1-2; 9 bases align to TRBD1. V was clipped by 3 bases and J by 5 bases; unmatched bases: 5. Germline assignment: CDR1 SGHRS and CDR2 YFSETQ. This CDR3 has 14 amino acids.

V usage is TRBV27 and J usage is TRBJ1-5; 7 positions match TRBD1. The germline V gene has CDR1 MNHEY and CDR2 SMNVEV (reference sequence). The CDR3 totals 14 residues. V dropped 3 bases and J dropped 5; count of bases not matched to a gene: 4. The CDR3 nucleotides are TGTGCCAGCAGTTTGACAGGGAATGATCAGCCCCAGCATTTT. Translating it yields CASSLTGNDQPQHF.

CDR3 region: CASSPARLEQYF. The CDR3, as DNA: TGTGCCAGCAGCCCTGCGCGGCTTGAGCAGTACTTC. The chain carries TRBV7-9 and TRBJ2-7; no definite D call. The CDR3 spans 12 residues. Trimming took 5 bases from V and 7 from J, leaving 12 bases between them. Germline CDR1 SEHNR, CDR2 FQNEAQ (reference sequence).